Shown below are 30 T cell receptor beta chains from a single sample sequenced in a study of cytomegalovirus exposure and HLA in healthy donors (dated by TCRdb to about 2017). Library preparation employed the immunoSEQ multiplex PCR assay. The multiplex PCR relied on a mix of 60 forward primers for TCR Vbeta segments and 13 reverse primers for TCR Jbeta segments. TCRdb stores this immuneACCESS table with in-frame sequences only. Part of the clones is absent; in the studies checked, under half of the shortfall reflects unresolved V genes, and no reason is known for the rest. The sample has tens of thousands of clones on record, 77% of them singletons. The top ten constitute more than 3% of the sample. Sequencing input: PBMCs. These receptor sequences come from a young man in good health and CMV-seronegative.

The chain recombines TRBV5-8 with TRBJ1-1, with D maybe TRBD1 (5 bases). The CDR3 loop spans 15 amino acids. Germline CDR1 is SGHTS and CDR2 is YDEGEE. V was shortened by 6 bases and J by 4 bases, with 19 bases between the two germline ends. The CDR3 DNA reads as TGTGCCAGCACCCTGGGGCAGCCAAAATCCACTGAAGCTTTCTTT. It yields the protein CASTLGQPKSTEAFF.

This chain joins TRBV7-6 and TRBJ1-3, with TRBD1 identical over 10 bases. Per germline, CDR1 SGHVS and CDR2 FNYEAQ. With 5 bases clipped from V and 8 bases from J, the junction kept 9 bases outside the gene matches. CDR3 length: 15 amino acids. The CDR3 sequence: CASSSALDRGHTIYF. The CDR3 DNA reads TGTGCCAGCAGCAGTGCCTTAGACAGGGGGCACACCATATATTTT.

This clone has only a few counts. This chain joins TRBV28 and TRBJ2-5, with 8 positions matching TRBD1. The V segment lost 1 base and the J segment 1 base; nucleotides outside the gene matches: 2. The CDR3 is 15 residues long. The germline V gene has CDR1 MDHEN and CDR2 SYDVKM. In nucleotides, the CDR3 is TGTGCCAGCAGTTTATACGACAGGGGCCAAGAGACCCAGTACTTC. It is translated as CASSLYDRGQETQYF.

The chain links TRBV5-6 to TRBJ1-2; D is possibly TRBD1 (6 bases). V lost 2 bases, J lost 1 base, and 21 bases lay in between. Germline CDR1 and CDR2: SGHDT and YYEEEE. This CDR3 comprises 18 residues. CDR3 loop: CASSLSLRGPGVNYGYTF. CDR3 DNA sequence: TGTGCCAGCAGCTTATCGCTGAGGGGCCCAGGGGTTAACTATGGCTACACCTTC.

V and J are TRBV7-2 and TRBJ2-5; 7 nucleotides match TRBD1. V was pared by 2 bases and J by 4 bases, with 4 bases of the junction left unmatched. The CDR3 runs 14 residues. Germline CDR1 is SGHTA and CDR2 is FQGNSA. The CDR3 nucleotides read TGTGCCAGCAGCTTACTGGCAGGGGGAGAGACCCAGTACTTC. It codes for CASSLLAGGETQYF.

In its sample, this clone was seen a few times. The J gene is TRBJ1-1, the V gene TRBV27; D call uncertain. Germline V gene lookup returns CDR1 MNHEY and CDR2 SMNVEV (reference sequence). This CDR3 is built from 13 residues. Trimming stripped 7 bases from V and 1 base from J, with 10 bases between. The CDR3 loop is CASKSPGNTEAFF. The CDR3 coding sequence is TGTGCCAGCAAGTCACCCGGGAACACTGAAGCTTTCTTT.

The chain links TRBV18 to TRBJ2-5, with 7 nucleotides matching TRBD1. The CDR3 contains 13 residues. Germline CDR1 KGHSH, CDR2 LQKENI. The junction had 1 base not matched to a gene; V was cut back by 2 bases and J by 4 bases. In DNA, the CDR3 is TGTGCCAGCTCACCAGGGGACAGAGAGACCCAGTACTTC. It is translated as CASSPGDRETQYF.

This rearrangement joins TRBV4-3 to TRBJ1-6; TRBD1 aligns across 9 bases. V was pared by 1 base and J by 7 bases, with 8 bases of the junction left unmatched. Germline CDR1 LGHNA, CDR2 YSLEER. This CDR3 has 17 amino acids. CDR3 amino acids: CASSQARDRVGNSPLHF. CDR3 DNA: TGCGCCAGCAGCCAAGCCCGGGACAGGGTTGGCAATTCACCCCTCCACTTT.

This CDR3 is CASSFPPGLAATDTQYF. The CDR3 DNA reads TGCGCCAGCAGCTTTCCACCGGGACTAGCGGCAACAGATACGCAGTATTTT. This chain connects TRBV5-1 to TRBJ2-3; 11 nucleotides match TRBD2. The CDR3 covers 17 residues. Looked up from germline, CDR1 is SGHRS and CDR2 is YFSETQ. Trimming at V came to 2 bases and at J to 3 bases, leaving 8 bases not matched to a gene.

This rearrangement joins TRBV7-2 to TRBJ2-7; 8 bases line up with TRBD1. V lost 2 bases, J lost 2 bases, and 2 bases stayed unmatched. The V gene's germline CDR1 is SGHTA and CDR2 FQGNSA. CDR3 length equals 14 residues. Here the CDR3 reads CASSLQGAPYEQYF. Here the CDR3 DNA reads TGTGCCAGCAGCTTACAGGGGGCGCCCTACGAGCAGTACTTC. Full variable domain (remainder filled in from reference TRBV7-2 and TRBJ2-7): GAGVSQSPSNKVTEKGKDVELRCDPISGHTALYWYRQSLGQGLEFLIYFQGNSAPDKSGLPSDRFSAERTGGSVSTLTIQRTQQEDSAVYLCASSLQGAPYEQYFGPGTRLTVT.

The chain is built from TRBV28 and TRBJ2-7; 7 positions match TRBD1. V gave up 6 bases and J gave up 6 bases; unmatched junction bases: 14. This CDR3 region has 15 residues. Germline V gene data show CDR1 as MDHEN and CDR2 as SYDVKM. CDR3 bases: TGTGCCAGCAGCTCCCCCTGGACAGGTTATTCCGAGCAGTACTTC. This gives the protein CASSSPWTGYSEQYF.

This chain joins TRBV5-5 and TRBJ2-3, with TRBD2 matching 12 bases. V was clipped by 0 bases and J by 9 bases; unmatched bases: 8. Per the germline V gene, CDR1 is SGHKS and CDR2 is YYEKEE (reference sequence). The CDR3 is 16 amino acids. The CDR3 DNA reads TGTGCCAGCAGCTTGGGTCTAGCGGGAGGGCCGGGGACGCAGTATTTT. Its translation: CASSLGLAGGPGTQYF.

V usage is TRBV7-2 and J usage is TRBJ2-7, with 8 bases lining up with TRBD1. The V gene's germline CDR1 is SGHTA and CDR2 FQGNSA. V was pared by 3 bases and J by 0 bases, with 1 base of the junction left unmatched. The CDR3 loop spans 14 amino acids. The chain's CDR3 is CASSLGQASYEQYF. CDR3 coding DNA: TGTGCCAGCAGCTTGGGACAGGCCTCCTACGAGCAGTACTTC.

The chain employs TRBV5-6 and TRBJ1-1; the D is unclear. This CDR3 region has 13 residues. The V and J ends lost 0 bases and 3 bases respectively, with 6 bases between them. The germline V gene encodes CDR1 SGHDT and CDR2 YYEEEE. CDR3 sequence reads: CASSLVEYTEAFF. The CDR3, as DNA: TGTGCCAGCAGCTTGGTGGAGTACACTGAAGCTTTCTTT.

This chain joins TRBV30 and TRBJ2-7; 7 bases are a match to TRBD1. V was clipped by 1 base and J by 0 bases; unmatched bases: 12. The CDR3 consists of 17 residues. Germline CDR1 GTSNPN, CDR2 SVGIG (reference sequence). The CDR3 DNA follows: TGTGCCTGGAGTGAGTATGGGGACAGCCTACTCTCCTACGAGCAGTACTTC. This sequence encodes CAWSEYGDSLLSYEQYF.

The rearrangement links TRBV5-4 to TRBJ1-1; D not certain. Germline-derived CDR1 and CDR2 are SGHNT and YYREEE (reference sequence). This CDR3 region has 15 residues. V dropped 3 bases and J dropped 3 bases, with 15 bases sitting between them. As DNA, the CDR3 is TGTGCCAGCAGCTCCATAGACCGACGGGACACTGAAGCTTTCTTT. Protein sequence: CASSSIDRRDTEAFF.

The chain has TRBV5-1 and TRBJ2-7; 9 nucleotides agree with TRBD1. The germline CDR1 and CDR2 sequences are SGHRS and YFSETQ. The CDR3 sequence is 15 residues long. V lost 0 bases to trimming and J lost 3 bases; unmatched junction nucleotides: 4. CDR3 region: CASSLGGTGIYEQYF. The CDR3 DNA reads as TGCGCCAGCAGCTTGGGGGGGACAGGGATCTACGAGCAGTACTTC.

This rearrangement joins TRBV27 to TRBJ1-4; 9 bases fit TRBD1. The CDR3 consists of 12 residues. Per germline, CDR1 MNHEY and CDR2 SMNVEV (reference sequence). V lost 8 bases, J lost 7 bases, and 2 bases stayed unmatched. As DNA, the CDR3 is TGTGCCAGCGGGGACAGGGTTGAAAAACTGTTTTTT. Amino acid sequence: CASGDRVEKLFF.

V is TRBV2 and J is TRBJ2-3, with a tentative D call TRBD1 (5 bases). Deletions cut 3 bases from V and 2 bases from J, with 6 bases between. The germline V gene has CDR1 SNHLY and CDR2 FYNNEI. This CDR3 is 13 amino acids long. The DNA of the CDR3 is TGTGCCAGCAGTGAGGACAACACAGATACGCAGTATTTT. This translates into CASSEDNTDTQYF.

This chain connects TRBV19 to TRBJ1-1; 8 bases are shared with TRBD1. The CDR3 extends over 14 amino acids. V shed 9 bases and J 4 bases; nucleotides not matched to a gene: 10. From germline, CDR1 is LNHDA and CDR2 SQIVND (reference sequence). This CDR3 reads CASRKQGVGTEAFF. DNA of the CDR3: TGTGCCAGCCGGAAACAGGGGGTGGGCACTGAAGCTTTCTTT. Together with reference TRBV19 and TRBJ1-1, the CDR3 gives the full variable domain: DGGITQSPKYLFRKEGQNVTLSCEQNLNHDAMYWYRQDPGQGLRLIYYSQIVNDFQKGDIAEGYSVSREKKESFPLTVTSAQKNPTAFYLCASRKQGVGTEAFFGQGTRLTVV.

DNA for the CDR3: TGTGCCAGCGGGCGGGAGGACCCAGATACGCAGTATTTT. It yields the protein CASGREDPDTQYF. The chain is built from TRBV7-9 and TRBJ2-3, with 8 bases fitting TRBD2. The CDR3 totals 13 residues. Germline CDR1 reads SEHNR; CDR2 reads FQNEAQ (reference sequence). V lost 8 bases to trimming and J lost 4 bases; unmatched junction nucleotides: 5.

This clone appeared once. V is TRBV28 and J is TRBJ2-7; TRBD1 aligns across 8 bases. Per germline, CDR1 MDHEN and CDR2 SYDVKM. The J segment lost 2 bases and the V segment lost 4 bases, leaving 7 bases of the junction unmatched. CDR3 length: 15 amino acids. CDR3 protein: CASSSGGTDAYEQYF. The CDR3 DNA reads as TGTGCCAGCAGTTCAGGGGGCACTGATGCCTACGAGCAGTACTTC. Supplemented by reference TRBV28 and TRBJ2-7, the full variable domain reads DVKVTQSSRYLVKRTGEKVFLECVQDMDHENMFWYRQDPGLGLRLIYFSYDVKMKEKGDIPEGYSVSREKKERFSLILESASTNQTSMYLCASSSGGTDAYEQYFGPGTRLTVT.

The CDR3 DNA reads as TGTGCCAGCAGCCCGAGATCGACTAGCACAGAGACCCAGTACTTC. It translates to CASSPRSTSTETQYF. The chain is built from TRBV9 and TRBJ2-5, with TRBD2 matching 7 bases. Germline assignment: CDR1 SGDLS and CDR2 YYNGEE. Unmatched junction bases numbered 10, after V lost 4 bases and J lost 4 bases. This CDR3 comprises 15 residues.

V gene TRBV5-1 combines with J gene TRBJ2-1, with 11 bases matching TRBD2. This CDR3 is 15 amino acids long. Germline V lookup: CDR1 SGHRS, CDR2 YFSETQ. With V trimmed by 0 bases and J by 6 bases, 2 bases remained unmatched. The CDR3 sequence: CASSLGSGGANEQFF. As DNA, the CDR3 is TGCGCCAGCAGCTTGGGTAGCGGGGGGGCCAATGAGCAGTTCTTC.

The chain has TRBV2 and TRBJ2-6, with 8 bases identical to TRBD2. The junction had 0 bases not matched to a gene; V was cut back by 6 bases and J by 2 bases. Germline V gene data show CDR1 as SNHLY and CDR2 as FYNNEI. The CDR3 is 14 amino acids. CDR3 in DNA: TGTGCCAGCAGCGGGAGGGCTGGGGCCAACGTCCTGACTTTC. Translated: CASSGRAGANVLTF.

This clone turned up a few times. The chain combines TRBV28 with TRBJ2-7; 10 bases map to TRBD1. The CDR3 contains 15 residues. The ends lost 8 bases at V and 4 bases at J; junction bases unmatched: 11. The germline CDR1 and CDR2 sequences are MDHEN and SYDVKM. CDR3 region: CASLGGDRGIYEQYF. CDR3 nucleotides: TGTGCCAGCCTTGGAGGGGACAGGGGTATTTACGAGCAGTACTTC.

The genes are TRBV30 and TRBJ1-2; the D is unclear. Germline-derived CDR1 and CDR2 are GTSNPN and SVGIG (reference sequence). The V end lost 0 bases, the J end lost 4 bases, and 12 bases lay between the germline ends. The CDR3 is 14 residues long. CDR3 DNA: TGTGCCTGGAGTGTCCGCACCAGGATCTATGGCTACACCTTC. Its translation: CAWSVRTRIYGYTF.

DNA of the CDR3: TGTGCCAGTAGTATACCGGGACTTTACAATGAGCAGTTCTTC. This encodes CASSIPGLYNEQFF. The chain links TRBV19 to TRBJ2-1; tentatively, D is TRBD2 (6 bases). This CDR3 is 14 amino acids long. Germline V gene sequence: CDR1 LNHDA, CDR2 SQIVND (reference sequence). The germline V and J ends were trimmed by 2 bases and 4 bases, with 9 bases remaining between them.

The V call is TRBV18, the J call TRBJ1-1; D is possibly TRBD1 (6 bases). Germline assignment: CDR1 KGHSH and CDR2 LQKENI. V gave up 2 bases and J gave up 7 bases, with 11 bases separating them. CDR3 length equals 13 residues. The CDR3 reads CASSPAGGREAFF. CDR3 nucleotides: TGTGCCAGCTCACCAGCGGGGGGCCGTGAAGCTTTCTTT.

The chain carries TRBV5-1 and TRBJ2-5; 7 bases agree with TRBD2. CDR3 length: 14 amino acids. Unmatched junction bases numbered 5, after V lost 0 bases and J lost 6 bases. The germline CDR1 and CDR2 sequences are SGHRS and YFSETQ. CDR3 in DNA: TGCGCCAGCAGCTTGGGAGCGGGGCGCCAGACCCAGTACTTC. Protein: CASSLGAGRQTQYF.